These T cell receptor beta chains were read from a single sample in a study of technical replicates of blood from a handful of donors. Profiled with immunoSEQ multiplex PCR; TCRdb holds only in-frame clones, not every one. The sample includes around 17,000 clones, under 90% of them seen just once. Sequences were obtained from PBMCs. All receptors derive from a human donor in good health. Some clones in this sample may be carry-over from other donors' samples. Each CDR3 is given with its conserved first and last residue. D genes are given only for firm matches. Some rows have no size entry. The others give once, few or many, or a class for an expanded clone.

TRBV30	.	TRBD2	TRBJ2-1	CAWSVGTSGPYNEQFF	TGTGCCTGGAGTGTAGGGACTAGCGGGCCCTACAATGAGCAGTTCTTC
TRBV19	.	TRBD1	TRBJ2-1	CASSTDTGTGSQGEQFF	TGTGCCAGTAGTACCGATACCGGGACAGGGTCTCAGGGTGAGCAGTTCTTC
TRBV4-1	.	.	TRBJ2-7	CASSHGGSSYEQYF	TGCGCCAGCAGCCATGGAGGGTCCTCCTACGAGCAGTACTTC
TRBV7-2	.	.	TRBJ2-3	CASSLWGGITDTQYF	TGTGCCAGCAGCTTATGGGGCGGGATAACAGATACGCAGTATTTT
TRBV19	.	TRBD1	TRBJ2-3	CASRDRVTDTQYF	TGTGCCAGTAGGGACAGGGTTACAGATACGCAGTATTTT
TRBV7-2	.	.	TRBJ2-7	CASSFYQAYEQYF	TGTGCCAGCAGCTTCTACCAAGCCTACGAGCAGTACTTC
TRBV30	medium-sized	TRBD1	TRBJ1-5	CAWSQGQGQPQHF	TGTGCCTGGAGTCAGGGACAGGGACAGCCCCAGCATTTT
TRBV19	.	TRBD1	TRBJ2-6	CASSKDRGLVSGANVLTF	TGTGCCAGTAGTAAGGACAGGGGCCTGGTCTCTGGGGCCAACGTCCTGACTTTC
TRBV5-1	.	.	TRBJ2-5	CASSGTGKETQYF	TGCGCCAGCAGCGGAACAGGGAAAGAGACCCAGTACTTC
TRBV6-4	large	TRBD2	TRBJ2-1	CASSDSTSGSNEQFF	TGTGCCAGCAGTGATTCAACTAGCGGGAGTAATGAGCAGTTCTTC
TRBV20-1	.	.	TRBJ2-7	CSALYSHEQYF	TGCAGTGCTCTTTACTCCCACGAGCAGTACTTC
TRBV4-1	.	TRBD1	TRBJ2-5	CASSQDWTGLQETQYF	TGCGCCAGCAGCCAAGATTGGACAGGGCTCCAAGAGACCCAGTACTTC
TRBV27	.	TRBD1	TRBJ1-5	CASRQGAGQPQHF	TGTGCCAGCAGGCAGGGGGCAGGACAGCCCCAGCATTTT
TRBV5-4	.	TRBD2	TRBJ2-1	CASSMSGGEQFF	TGTGCCAGCAGCATGAGCGGGGGTGAGCAGTTCTTC
TRBV11-3	.	TRBD2	TRBJ2-7	CASSFGKAGDEQYF	TGTGCCAGCAGCTTTGGAAAAGCGGGGGACGAGCAGTACTTC
TRBV4-1	.	.	TRBJ1-1	CASSQVLGGKVLIRTEAFF	TGCGCCAGCAGCCAAGTTCTAGGAGGTAAGGTCTTAATACGGACTGAAGCTTTCTTT
TRBV27	.	.	TRBJ1-5	CASSYGVGQPQHF	TGTGCCAGCAGTTACGGGGTAGGACAGCCCCAGCATTTT
TRBV5-1	.	TRBD1	TRBJ2-6	CASSLAGQGSGANVLTF	TGCGCCAGCAGCTTGGCTGGACAGGGCTCTGGGGCCAACGTCCTGACTTTC
TRBV7-9	.	.	TRBJ1-2	CASSSSSPNYGYTF	TGTGCCAGCAGCTCTAGTAGCCCGAACTATGGCTACACCTTC
TRBV6-6	.	.	TRBJ2-2	CASSITGELFF	TGTGCCAGCAGTATAACCGGGGAGCTGTTTTTT
TRBV13	.	TRBD1	TRBJ1-1	CASSHWMIRDRGNTEAFF	TGTGCCAGCAGCCATTGGATGATCCGGGACAGGGGGAACACTGAAGCTTTCTTT
TRBV5-1	.	.	TRBJ2-5	CASSFEPTGSEQYF	TGCGCCAGCAGCTTCGAACCTACAGGGAGTGAGCAGTACTTC
TRBV2	.	.	TRBJ2-3	CASSEVSTTDTQYF	TGTGCCAGCAGTGAAGTTTCTACCACAGATACGCAGTATTTT
TRBV11-2	.	TRBD2	TRBJ2-5	CASSYWTSGRQETQYF	TGTGCCAGCAGCTACTGGACTAGCGGGAGGCAAGAGACCCAGTACTTC
TRBV7-9	.	TRBD2	TRBJ2-3	CASSSPGLAATDTQYF	TGTGCCAGCAGTTCTCCGGGACTAGCGGCCACAGATACGCAGTATTTT
TRBV18	.	TRBD2	TRBJ2-1	CASSPFSGGSSYNEQFF	TGTGCCAGCTCACCATTTAGCGGGGGGAGCTCCTACAATGAGCAGTTCTTC
TRBV6-5	.	.	TRBJ2-5	CASNSVPPETQYF	TGTGCCAGCAATTCCGTCCCCCCAGAGACCCAGTACTTC
TRBV18	.	.	TRBJ1-1	CASSPRQTNTEAFF	TGTGCCAGCTCACCGCGACAGACGAACACTGAAGCTTTCTTT
TRBV7-9	.	TRBD2	TRBJ2-1	CASSATSGRVDEQFF	TGTGCCAGCAGCGCTACTAGCGGGAGGGTCGATGAGCAGTTCTTC
TRBV7-3	.	TRBD1	TRBJ2-5	CASSPTGGEETQYF	TGTGCCAGCAGCCCTACAGGGGGCGAGGAGACCCAGTACTTC
TRBV6-1	few	.	TRBJ1-1	CASSEVAGTGTEAFF	TGTGCCAGCAGTGAAGTGGCAGGGACTGGCACTGAAGCTTTCTTT
TRBV5-4	.	.	TRBJ2-1	CASSFGGNEQFF	TGTGCCAGCAGCTTCGGGGGCAATGAGCAGTTCTTC
TRBV18	.	TRBD1	TRBJ2-2	CASSPPGTVDTGELFF	TGTGCCAGCTCACCACCCGGGACAGTCGACACCGGGGAGCTGTTTTTT